Below are 27 T cell receptor beta chains sequenced from a single sample in a study of T cells in Graves' hyperthyroidism and ophthalmopathy. TCR beta CDR3 region amplification was performed from RNA transcripts. TCR CDR3 underwent first-round RT-PCR with the HTBI primer set. TCRdb re-analysed the multiplex PCR reads in MiXCR, keeping a single row per CDR3 protein. There are more than 550,000 distinct CDR3 sequences in the sample; around a sixth occur only once, and around 17% lies in the top ten. Input material: blood. These receptors all stem from a woman in her forties or fifties with Graves' hyperthyroidism that later progressed to Graves' ophthalmopathy.

This clonotype occurred a few times. This clone may be a read error of a much larger clone one base away. This chain connects TRBV3-1 to TRBJ1-1, with D unresolved. This CDR3 has 17 amino acids. Looked up from germline, CDR1 is LGHDT and CDR2 is YNNKEL (reference sequence). CDR3 DNA: TGTGTCAGCAGCCAAGGGAGGGCAGACCGTCCGAACACTGAAGCTTTCTTT. It codes for CVSSQGRADRPNTEAFF. The complete variable domain, with remaining parts taken from reference TRBV3-1 and TRBJ1-1, reads DTAVSQTPKYLVTQMGNDKSIKCEQNLGHDTMYWYKQDSKKFLKIMFSYNNKELIINETVPNRFSPKSPDKAHLNLHINSLELGDSAVYFCVSSQGRADRPNTEAFFGQGTRLTVV.

This clonotype was seen only a few times. The rearrangement uses TRBV6-1 and TRBJ1-3; D is unclear. Germline V gene data show CDR1 as MNHNS and CDR2 as SASEGT. The CDR3 loop spans 16 amino acids. V gave up 2 bases and J gave up 0 bases, with 11 bases separating them. The CDR3 bases are TGTGCCAGCAGTGAACTTCGGCAGATCTCTGGAAACACCATATATTTT. Amino acids: CASSELRQISGNTIYF.

This chain links TRBV5-1 with TRBJ1-3; D is uncertain. The germline V gene has CDR1 SGHRS and CDR2 YFSETQ. The CDR3 covers 15 residues. Trimming pared 5 bases from V and 0 bases from J, leaving 12 bases between. The CDR3 region is CASSSGSSSGNTIYF. CDR3 DNA: TGCGCCAGCAGTTCCGGGTCTTCCTCTGGAAACACCATATATTTT.

On this clonotype itself: This may come from a read error, since a much larger clone is one base off. No conserved phenylalanine or tryptophan is present at the end of the CDR3, so a read error is the likely explanation. The V and J genes are TRBV3-1 and TRBJ1-1, with D perhaps TRBD1 (6 bases). Germline loops: CDR1 LGHDT, CDR2 YNNKEL (reference sequence). This CDR3 region has 14 residues. V gave up 3 bases and J gave up 3 bases, with 11 bases separating them. CDR3 nucleotide sequence: TGTGCCAGCAGCCAGCGACCAGGGGACACTGAAGCTTTCTCT. It specifies CASSQRPGDTEAFS.

This chain joins TRBV11-3 and TRBJ2-1; D might be TRBD2 (6 bases). The germline V and J ends were trimmed by 8 bases and 5 bases, with 16 bases remaining between them. The CDR3 sequence is 14 residues long. In germline, CDR1 is SGHNT, CDR2 YENEEA. In DNA, the CDR3 is TGTGCCAGCGTAGACCCGGGACTGGACAATGAGCAGTTCTTC. Translating gives CASVDPGLDNEQFF.

V is TRBV7-9 and J is TRBJ2-1; 8 nucleotides agree with TRBD1. Looked up from germline, CDR1 is SEHNR and CDR2 is FQNEAQ (reference sequence). The CDR3 is 17 residues long. J was trimmed by 0 bases and V by 2 bases; bases with no gene match: 6. This chain's CDR3 is CASSLWPGTGSYNEQFF. The DNA of the CDR3 is TGTGCCAGCAGCTTATGGCCCGGGACAGGCTCCTACAATGAGCAGTTCTTC.

The rearrangement joins TRBV12-3 or TRBV12-4 to TRBJ2-1; 10 nucleotides match TRBD1. The CDR3 sequence is 13 residues long. The trim removed 10 bases at V and 5 bases at J, leaving 5 bases unmatched. The CDR3 here is CATSGTGDNEQFF. CDR3 bases: TGTGCCACCTCCGGGACAGGGGACAATGAGCAGTTCTTC.

The sample holds a few counts of this clonotype. The chain has TRBV20-1 and TRBJ1-3; TRBD1 matches at 11 bases. The J segment lost 2 bases and the V segment lost 6 bases, leaving 6 bases of the junction unmatched. The CDR3 runs to 15 residues. Germline V gene lookup returns CDR1 DFQATT and CDR2 SNEGSKA (reference sequence). This chain's CDR3 is CSAPGQGAAGNTIYF. In nucleotides, the CDR3 is TGCAGTGCGCCCGGACAGGGGGCCGCTGGAAACACCATATATTTT.

This clonotype was observed a handful of times. The V gene is TRBV5-1, the J gene TRBJ2-2; D might be TRBD2 (5 bases). CDR3 length: 15 residues. V was pared by 0 bases and J by 3 bases, with 9 bases between. Germline V gene lookup returns CDR1 SGHRS and CDR2 YFSETQ. CDR3 DNA: TGCGCCAGCAGCTTGGGAGCGGCATACACCGGGGAGCTGTTTTTT. Encoded protein: CASSLGAAYTGELFF.

The chain joins TRBV5-1 to TRBJ2-1; 11 nucleotides agree with TRBD2. The junction had 9 bases not matched to a gene; V was cut back by 4 bases and J by 6 bases. CDR3 length equals 16 residues. The germline V gene has CDR1 SGHRS and CDR2 YFSETQ. CDR3: CASSRVSGGAGNEQFF. The CDR3 DNA sequence: TGCGCCAGCAGCCGGGTTAGCGGGGGGGCTGGCAATGAGCAGTTCTTC.

This clonotype was seen ten or more times. The V and J genes are TRBV11-1 and TRBJ2-4; 8 bases line up with TRBD2. Looked up from germline, CDR1 is SGHAT and CDR2 is FQDESV (reference sequence). Trimming cost V 5 bases and J 0 bases; bases outside gene matches: 12. The CDR3 sequence is 18 residues long. The CDR3, as DNA: TGTGCCAGCAGCCTCGGGGGGGCGGTCGGACGAGCCAAAAACATTCAGTACTTC. This translates into CASSLGGAVGRAKNIQYF. Using reference TRBV11-1 and TRBJ2-4 for the parts outside the CDR3, the full variable domain is EAEVAQSPRYKITEKSQAVAFWCDPISGHATLYWYRQILGQGPELLVQFQDESVVDDSQLPKDRFSAERLKGVDSTLKIQPAELGDSAMYLCASSLGGAVGRAKNIQYFGAGTRLSVL.

This clonotype was counted only a few times. V usage is TRBV18 and J usage is TRBJ1-3, with D unclear. The CDR3 is 15 amino acids. Germline-derived CDR1 and CDR2 are KGHSH and LQKENI. Trimming cost V 6 bases and J 2 bases, with 14 bases left between them. The CDR3 DNA reads as TGTGCCAGCTCGCCAACCATCACCACTGGAAACACCATATATTTT. This translates into CASSPTITTGNTIYF.

This clonotype was counted many times. The gene calls are TRBV20-1 and TRBJ1-1; D gene ambiguous. V lost 3 bases to trimming and J lost 0 bases, with 14 bases between them. This CDR3 comprises 15 residues. Germline CDR1 DFQATT, CDR2 SNEGSKA (reference sequence). CDR3 sequence reads: CSASPYARLNTEAFF. The DNA for the CDR3 is TGCAGTGCTAGCCCCTATGCTCGTCTGAACACTGAAGCTTTCTTT.

The V and J genes are TRBV11-1 and TRBJ1-6; 7 bases align to TRBD1. The V segment lost 1 base and the J segment 9 bases; nucleotides outside the gene matches: 3. Germline V lookup: CDR1 SGHAT, CDR2 FQDESV (reference sequence). This CDR3 has 14 residues. The CDR3 DNA reads TGTGCCAGCAGCTTAGGGGCAGGGGGTTCACCCCTCCACTTT. Translating it yields CASSLGAGGSPLHF.

The chain combines TRBV19 with TRBJ1-6, with 8 bases lining up with TRBD1. The V gene end was trimmed by 4 bases and the J gene end by 7 bases; junction bases not matched to a gene: 6. From germline, CDR1 is LNHDA and CDR2 SQIVND (reference sequence). The CDR3 sequence is 15 residues long. The CDR3 DNA follows: TGTGCCAGTAGTACCTGGACAGGGCCAAATTCACCCCTCCACTTT. This translates into CASSTWTGPNSPLHF. The complete variable domain, with remaining parts taken from reference TRBV19 and TRBJ1-6, reads DGGITQSPKYLFRKEGQNVTLSCEQNLNHDAMYWYRQDPGQGLRLIYYSQIVNDFQKGDIAEGYSVSREKKESFPLTVTSAQKNPTAFYLCASSTWTGPNSPLHFGNGTRLTVT.

This clonotype was counted many times. This chain connects TRBV12-3 or TRBV12-4 to TRBJ1-2, with D unclear. CDR3 length equals 18 residues. V gave up 6 bases and J gave up 4 bases, with 27 bases separating them. The chain's CDR3 is CASSGVFPGLTPSYGYTF. Here the CDR3 DNA reads TGTGCCAGCAGCGGGGTTTTCCCCGGTTTGACCCCAAGCTATGGCTACACCTTC.

The rearrangement links TRBV29-1 to TRBJ1-5, with D uncertain. V was clipped by 6 bases and J by 7 bases, with 19 bases between them. Germline assignment: CDR1 SQVTM and CDR2 ANQGSEA. The CDR3 totals 14 residues. Written as DNA, the CDR3 is TGCAGCGTCGCGGAAGGAGTAAAACAGCAGCCCCAGCATTTT. It encodes CSVAEGVKQQPQHF.

This chain links TRBV25-1 with TRBJ1-5; D call uncertain. This CDR3 is 13 amino acids long. Germline CDR1 reads MGHDK; CDR2 reads SYGVNS. Trimming removed 6 bases from V and 8 bases from J, with 14 bases in between. This CDR3 is CASRRSGVKPQHF. The CDR3 coding sequence is TGTGCCAGCAGGAGAAGCGGGGTTAAGCCCCAGCATTTT.

This clonotype came up once. V and J are TRBV6-1 and TRBJ1-1, with D tentatively TRBD1 (6 bases). CDR1 is MNHNS and CDR2 is SASEGT in the germline V gene. Trimming stripped 7 bases from V and 2 bases from J, with 17 bases between. The CDR3 is 15 residues long. CDR3 in amino acids: CASTGRGQINTEAFF. The CDR3 DNA follows: TGTGCCAGCACCGGAAGGGGACAAATAAACACTGAAGCTTTCTTT.

Only a few counts were recorded for this clonotype. The CDR3 sequence: CASSSGQGHEKLFF. CDR3 nucleotide sequence: TGTGCCAGCAGCTCCGGACAGGGGCACGAAAAACTGTTTTTT. The J gene is TRBJ1-4, the V gene TRBV7-9; 9 bases align to TRBD1. V gave up 4 bases and J gave up 8 bases; unmatched junction bases: 5. This CDR3 is 14 amino acids long. Germline lookup yields CDR1 SEHNR and CDR2 FQNEAQ (reference sequence). Together with reference TRBV7-9 and TRBJ1-4, the CDR3 gives the full variable domain: DTGVSQNPRHKITKRGQNVTFRCDPISEHNRLYWYRQTLGQGPEFLTYFQNEAQLEKSRLLSDRFSAERPKGSFSTLEIQRTEQGDSAMYLCASSSGQGHEKLFFGSGTQLSVL.

This clonotype has a handful of counts. The V and J genes are TRBV5-5 and TRBJ2-5, with 9 bases lining up with TRBD2. Germline lookup yields CDR1 SGHKS and CDR2 YYEKEE (reference sequence). The CDR3 covers 14 residues. V lost 4 bases to trimming and J lost 4 bases; unmatched junction nucleotides: 5. In nucleotides, the CDR3 is TGTGCCAGCAGCGCGGCGGGGGGGGCAGAGACCCAGTACTTC. This gives the protein CASSAAGGAETQYF. The whole variable domain, filled in from reference TRBV5-5 and TRBJ2-5, reads DAGVTQSPTHLIKTRGQQVTLRCSPISGHKSVSWYQQVLGQGPQFIFQYYEKEERGRGNFPDRFSARQFPNYSSELNVNALLLGDSALYLCASSAAGGAETQYFGPGTRLLVL.

This clonotype was observed at least ten times. The chain uses TRBV4-1 and TRBJ2-7, with unresolved D. V lost 3 bases and J lost 7, with 7 bases in between. Germline-derived CDR1 and CDR2 are MGHRA and YSYEKL. CDR3 size: 11 residues. CDR3 nucleotides: TGCGCCAGCAGCCACATCCAGGAGCAGTACTTC. Translation: CASSHIQEQYF.

This clonotype appeared a few times. V and J are TRBV5-8 and TRBJ2-1; 8 positions agree with TRBD2. Trimming took 2 bases from V and 10 from J; bases not matched to a gene: 8. This CDR3 comprises 14 residues. Germline CDR1 SGHTS, CDR2 YDEGEE. The CDR3 loop reads CASSLVGGGREQFF. The CDR3 DNA reads as TGTGCCAGCAGCTTAGTCGGGGGGGGCCGGGAGCAGTTCTTC.

In this sample, this clonotype turned up many times. The V and J genes are TRBV7-9 and TRBJ2-3; D is undetermined. This CDR3 comprises 14 residues. Trimming removed 7 bases from V and 3 bases from J, with 14 bases in between. From germline, CDR1 is SEHNR and CDR2 FQNEAQ (reference sequence). CDR3 sequence: CASTAAQLTDTQYF. As DNA, the CDR3 is TGTGCCAGCACCGCGGCGCAGCTAACAGATACGCAGTATTTT.

This clonotype was seen a handful of times. J is TRBJ2-5 and V is TRBV4-1; perhaps TRBD1 as D (6 bases). The CDR3 is made up of 16 amino acids. Per germline, CDR1 MGHRA and CDR2 YSYEKL. The V end lost 1 base, the J end lost 5 bases, and 17 bases lay between the germline ends. CDR3 region: CASSQAGGRGFETQYF. Here the CDR3 DNA reads TGCGCCAGCAGCCAAGCTGGCGGCAGGGGTTTCGAGACCCAGTACTTC.

At least ten counts were recorded for this clonotype. This sequence joins TRBV18 and TRBJ1-4; D ambiguous. V shed 2 bases and J shed 2 bases, with 3 bases lying between them. CDR1 is KGHSH, CDR2 LQKENI, per germline. The CDR3 consists of 13 residues. The CDR3 spells CASSPDTNEKLFF. The DNA for the CDR3 is TGTGCCAGCTCACCAGACACTAATGAAAAACTGTTTTTT.

This chain uses TRBV6-1 with TRBJ2-6; perhaps TRBD1 as D (5 bases). This CDR3 has 17 residues. The ends were cut back, 2 bases at V and 4 bases at J, with 15 bases in the middle. Germline V gene sequence: CDR1 MNHNS, CDR2 SASEGT. CDR3 amino acids: CASSELGAGTGANVLTF. The CDR3 nucleotides are TGTGCCAGCAGTGAACTTGGGGCCGGCACCGGGGCCAACGTCCTGACTTTC.